The rows below give T cell receptor beta chains drawn from one sample of a study of cytomegalovirus exposure and HLA in healthy donors. Repertoires were generated with immunoSEQ multiplex PCR, while TCRdb's copy carries only in-frame clones and drops some. The sample yields some 95,000 clones, about 81% seen once. Material: PBMCs. The receptors come from a woman in her thirties or forties in good health and CMV-seropositive. Each CDR3 is given with its conserved first and last residue. A D gene is named only where the DNA matches it firmly. Clone size is not always given. Where it is, it says once, few, many or a class for expanded clones.

d_call: -; j_call: TRBJ1-2; v_call: TRBV29-1; clone_size: -; cdr3_aa: CSLADSNYGYTF; cdr3_nt: TGCAGCCTTGCCGACTCTAACTATGGCTACACCTTC
d_call: -; j_call: TRBJ1-2; v_call: TRBV11-2; clone_size: -; cdr3_aa: CASSLDLLYGYTF; cdr3_nt: TGTGCCAGCAGCTTAGATCTCCTCTATGGCTACACCTTC
d_call: -; j_call: TRBJ1-1; v_call: TRBV5-5; clone_size: -; cdr3_aa: CASSLEGGGTEAFF; cdr3_nt: TGTGCCAGCAGCCTTGAAGGGGGAGGGACTGAAGCTTTCTTT
d_call: -; j_call: TRBJ1-1; v_call: TRBV7-9; clone_size: -; cdr3_aa: CASSLAQAHTEAFF; cdr3_nt: TGTGCCAGCAGCTTAGCCCAGGCTCACACTGAAGCTTTCTTT
d_call: -; j_call: TRBJ2-7; v_call: TRBV2; clone_size: -; cdr3_aa: CASVSRDIPYEQYF; cdr3_nt: TGTGCCAGCGTAAGCCGGGACATCCCCTACGAGCAGTACTTC
d_call: -; j_call: TRBJ2-1; v_call: TRBV28; clone_size: -; cdr3_aa: CASSFQGHTYNEQFF; cdr3_nt: TGTGCCAGCAGTTTTCAGGGGCATACCTACAATGAGCAGTTCTTC
d_call: TRBD2; j_call: TRBJ2-5; v_call: TRBV6-5; clone_size: few; cdr3_aa: CASSKTSGSQETQYF; cdr3_nt: TGTGCCAGCAGCAAGACTAGCGGATCCCAAGAGACCCAGTACTTC
d_call: TRBD2; j_call: TRBJ2-1; v_call: TRBV4-2; clone_size: once; cdr3_aa: CASSQEGGGSNEQFF; cdr3_nt: TGTGCCAGCAGCCAAGAAGGCGGCGGGAGCAATGAGCAGTTCTTC
d_call: TRBD1; j_call: TRBJ1-2; v_call: TRBV5-6; clone_size: once; cdr3_aa: CASSFYSGTATYGYTF; cdr3_nt: TGTGCCAGCAGCTTTTATTCCGGGACAGCTACTTATGGCTACACCTTC
d_call: TRBD2; j_call: TRBJ2-5; v_call: TRBV7-9; clone_size: -; cdr3_aa: CASSPSLSGRLRETQYF; cdr3_nt: TGTGCCAGCAGCCCTTCACTTAGCGGGAGGCTCCGAGAGACCCAGTACTTC
d_call: -; j_call: TRBJ1-3; v_call: TRBV30; clone_size: few; cdr3_aa: CAWSVNSGNTIYF; cdr3_nt: TGTGCCTGGAGTGTTAACTCTGGAAACACCATATATTTT
d_call: -; j_call: TRBJ1-1; v_call: TRBV7-9; clone_size: -; cdr3_aa: CASSSPTIRGEAFF; cdr3_nt: TGTGCCAGCAGCTCCCCCACAATCAGGGGTGAAGCTTTCTTT
d_call: TRBD1; j_call: TRBJ1-1; v_call: TRBV19; clone_size: few; cdr3_aa: CASSISGQGFPMNTEAFF; cdr3_nt: TGTGCCAGTAGTATCTCGGGACAGGGGTTTCCCATGAACACTGAAGCTTTCTTT
d_call: TRBD2; j_call: TRBJ2-1; v_call: TRBV6-1; clone_size: -; cdr3_aa: CASSLAGYSYNEQFF; cdr3_nt: TGTGCCAGCAGTTTAGCGGGGTACTCCTACAATGAGCAGTTCTTC
d_call: TRBD1; j_call: TRBJ1-2; v_call: TRBV28; clone_size: -; cdr3_aa: CASSFLTTGGSGYTF; cdr3_nt: TGTGCCAGCAGTTTCCTTACCACAGGGGGCTCTGGCTACACCTTC
d_call: TRBD1; j_call: TRBJ1-5; v_call: TRBV19; clone_size: few; cdr3_aa: CASRPRDRGNQPQHF; cdr3_nt: TGTGCCAGTAGACCCAGGGACAGAGGCAATCAGCCCCAGCATTTT
d_call: -; j_call: TRBJ2-1; v_call: TRBV7-9; clone_size: -; cdr3_aa: CASSSAGNEQFF; cdr3_nt: TGTGCCAGCAGCTCCGCGGGGAATGAGCAGTTCTTC
d_call: -; j_call: TRBJ1-1; v_call: TRBV4-1; clone_size: -; cdr3_aa: CASSPGYEAFF; cdr3_nt: TGCGCCAGCAGCCCGGGATATGAAGCTTTCTTT
d_call: -; j_call: TRBJ1-1; v_call: TRBV5-1; clone_size: -; cdr3_aa: CASSLVGGGMNTEAFF; cdr3_nt: TGCGCCAGCAGCTTGGTAGGGGGGGGAATGAACACTGAAGCTTTCTTT
d_call: -; j_call: TRBJ2-6; v_call: TRBV6-1; clone_size: -; cdr3_aa: CASSRGFGANVLTF; cdr3_nt: TGTGCCAGCTCCAGGGGTTTTGGGGCCAACGTCCTGACTTTC
d_call: -; j_call: TRBJ2-1; v_call: TRBV5-1; clone_size: -; cdr3_aa: CASSLLAGDEQFF; cdr3_nt: TGCGCCAGCAGCTTGCTAGCCGGGGATGAGCAGTTCTTC
d_call: TRBD1; j_call: TRBJ2-1; v_call: TRBV5-1; clone_size: -; cdr3_aa: CASSLQGAISYNEQFF; cdr3_nt: TGCGCCAGCAGCTTGCAGGGGGCAATCTCCTACAATGAGCAGTTCTTC
d_call: TRBD2; j_call: TRBJ2-7; v_call: TRBV27; clone_size: -; cdr3_aa: CATGLAGVGEQYF; cdr3_nt: TGTGCCACCGGACTAGCGGGAGTAGGTGAGCAGTACTTC
d_call: -; j_call: TRBJ1-4; v_call: TRBV9; clone_size: -; cdr3_aa: CASSVAGTTNEKLFF; cdr3_nt: TGTGCCAGCAGCGTAGCAGGAACAACTAATGAAAAACTGTTTTTT
d_call: TRBD2; j_call: TRBJ2-7; v_call: TRBV2; clone_size: -; cdr3_aa: CTSRPREGTRSGEQYF; cdr3_nt: TGTACCAGCAGACCTAGGGAGGGGACTAGGTCGGGCGAGCAGTACTTC
d_call: TRBD1; j_call: TRBJ2-3; v_call: TRBV7-8; clone_size: -; cdr3_aa: CASSRGQESTDTQYF; cdr3_nt: TGTGCCAGCAGCCGAGGACAGGAAAGCACAGATACGCAGTATTTT
d_call: TRBD1; j_call: TRBJ2-6; v_call: TRBV4-2; clone_size: few; cdr3_aa: CASSQGGIQGSRANVLTF; cdr3_nt: TGTGCCAGCAGCCAAGGGGGAATACAGGGGAGTAGGGCCAACGTCCTGACTTTC
d_call: TRBD2; j_call: TRBJ2-6; v_call: TRBV11-3; clone_size: -; cdr3_aa: CTSSSPGRGVRANVLTF; cdr3_nt: TGTACCAGCAGCTCCCCGGGGCGGGGGGTCCGGGCCAACGTCCTGACTTTC
d_call: TRBD2; j_call: TRBJ2-5; v_call: TRBV29-1; clone_size: -; cdr3_aa: CSVVRLAELETQYF; cdr3_nt: TGCAGCGTTGTAAGACTAGCCGAATTAGAGACCCAGTACTTC
d_call: -; j_call: TRBJ2-2; v_call: TRBV14; clone_size: -; cdr3_aa: CASSQFRSGGELFF; cdr3_nt: TGTGCCAGCAGCCAATTCAGATCGGGCGGGGAGCTGTTTTTT
d_call: TRBD2; j_call: TRBJ2-3; v_call: TRBV2; clone_size: -; cdr3_aa: CASNVPSGSKTDTQYF; cdr3_nt: TGTGCCAGCAACGTCCCTAGCGGGAGTAAGACAGATACGCAGTATTTT
d_call: -; j_call: TRBJ2-2; v_call: TRBV7-2; clone_size: -; cdr3_aa: CASSSGSHTGELFF; cdr3_nt: TGTGCCTCCTCGTCGGGGAGCCACACCGGGGAGCTGTTTTTT
d_call: -; j_call: TRBJ2-3; v_call: TRBV27; clone_size: -; cdr3_aa: CASSLTSTDTQYF; cdr3_nt: TGTGCCAGCAGTTTGACTAGCACAGATACGCAGTATTTT
d_call: TRBD2; j_call: TRBJ2-2; v_call: TRBV5-8; clone_size: -; cdr3_aa: CASSLGLAGHTGELFF; cdr3_nt: TGTGCCAGCAGCTTGGGACTAGCGGGACATACCGGGGAGCTGTTTTTT
d_call: -; j_call: TRBJ1-5; v_call: TRBV28; clone_size: -; cdr3_aa: CASSTTETPRGPQHF; cdr3_nt: TGTGCCAGCAGTACGACAGAAACCCCCCGAGGACCCCAGCATTTT
d_call: -; j_call: TRBJ2-3; v_call: TRBV28; clone_size: -; cdr3_aa: CASSLSQSTDTQYF; cdr3_nt: TGTGCCAGCAGTTTATCCCAGAGCACAGATACGCAGTATTTT
d_call: TRBD1; j_call: TRBJ2-7; v_call: TRBV6-1; clone_size: -; cdr3_aa: CASRGTGEHEQYF; cdr3_nt: TGTGCCAGCCGAGGGACAGGGGAACACGAGCAGTACTTC
d_call: -; j_call: TRBJ1-4; v_call: TRBV2; clone_size: -; cdr3_aa: CASSDNPGYEKLFF; cdr3_nt: TGTGCCAGCAGTGACAACCCAGGGTACGAAAAACTGTTTTTT
d_call: -; j_call: TRBJ2-3; v_call: TRBV2; clone_size: -; cdr3_aa: CASSPLDGTDTQYF; cdr3_nt: TGTGCCAGCAGTCCCTTAGACGGGACAGATACGCAGTATTTT
d_call: TRBD2; j_call: TRBJ2-2; v_call: TRBV7-9; clone_size: -; cdr3_aa: CASSPRTSGRDTGELFF; cdr3_nt: TGTGCCAGCAGCCCAAGGACTAGCGGGAGGGACACCGGGGAGCTGTTTTTT
d_call: -; j_call: TRBJ1-5; v_call: TRBV4-2; clone_size: once; cdr3_aa: CASSQVRSGEPQHF; cdr3_nt: TGTGCCAGCAGCCAAGTCCGGTCGGGGGAGCCCCAGCATTTT
d_call: TRBD2; j_call: TRBJ2-5; v_call: TRBV7-8; clone_size: -; cdr3_aa: CASSKLAGIQETQYF; cdr3_nt: TGTGCCAGCAGTAAACTAGCGGGCATCCAAGAGACCCAGTACTTC
d_call: TRBD2; j_call: TRBJ2-7; v_call: TRBV7-6; clone_size: -; cdr3_aa: CASSLYGVGGSYEQYF; cdr3_nt: TGTGCCAGCAGCTTATATGGGGTTGGCGGGAGCTACGAGCAGTACTTC
d_call: -; j_call: TRBJ1-1; v_call: TRBV19; clone_size: once; cdr3_aa: CASSPLRGQSNTEAFF; cdr3_nt: TGTGCCAGTAGTCCCCTCCGTGGACAGTCGAACACTGAAGCTTTCTTT